This T cell receptor (beta chain) was sequenced in a study of T cells in Graves' hyperthyroidism and ophthalmopathy. Study results and caveats: Most thyroid clonotypes expanded above 0.001 were also detected in blood. In simple terms, a model built on 13 V-J features told ophthalmopathy apart from stable hyperthyroidism.

This clonotype turned up a few times. Its specificity is not known. It was uncontrolled infection, other autoimmune disease, pregnancy or lactation that excluded patients. The germline CDR1 and CDR2 sequences are MNHEY and SMNVEV (reference sequence). J gave up 9 bases and V 6 bases, and 5 bases lay outside the gene matches. The CDR3 spans 14 residues. The CDR3 regions of TCR beta were amplified from RNA transcripts. The HTBI primer set was used in a first-round RT-PCR of the TCR CDR3. TCRdb reanalysed the multiplex PCR reads using MiXCR and keeps one entry per CDR3 protein. The sample has around 200,000 distinct CDR3 sequences, roughly 18% seen once.

This TCR was sampled from a middle-aged man with Graves' hyperthyroidism. This chain joins TRBV27 and TRBJ1-6; 10 bases are shared with TRBD1. What was sequenced was blood. This CDR3 reads CASRLRDRGSPLHF. The CDR3 DNA is TGTGCCAGCAGGCTCCGGGACAGGGGTTCACCCCTCCACTTT.